This T cell receptor (beta chain) was found in a study of T cell responses to AZD1222 COVID-19 vaccine. In its sample, this clone was seen once. Only in-frame clones appear in the TCRdb table, and some are missing; sequencing was by immunoSEQ multiplex PCR. The table records tens of thousands of clones, about 90% of them present only once. The sample here was peripheral blood, taken on day 0 of AZD1222 vaccination. The clonotype was recovered from an adult in good health.

The CDR3 DNA reads TGCGCCAGCAGTGTCGACGGGAACACCGGGGAGCTGTTTTTT. This sequence encodes CASSVDGNTGELFF. This chain connects TRBV10-1 to TRBJ2-2; D is ambiguous. The V end lost 4 bases, the J end lost 1 base, and 7 bases lay between the germline ends. Germline lookup yields CDR1 WNHNN and CDR2 SYGVQD (reference sequence). The CDR3 covers 14 residues.